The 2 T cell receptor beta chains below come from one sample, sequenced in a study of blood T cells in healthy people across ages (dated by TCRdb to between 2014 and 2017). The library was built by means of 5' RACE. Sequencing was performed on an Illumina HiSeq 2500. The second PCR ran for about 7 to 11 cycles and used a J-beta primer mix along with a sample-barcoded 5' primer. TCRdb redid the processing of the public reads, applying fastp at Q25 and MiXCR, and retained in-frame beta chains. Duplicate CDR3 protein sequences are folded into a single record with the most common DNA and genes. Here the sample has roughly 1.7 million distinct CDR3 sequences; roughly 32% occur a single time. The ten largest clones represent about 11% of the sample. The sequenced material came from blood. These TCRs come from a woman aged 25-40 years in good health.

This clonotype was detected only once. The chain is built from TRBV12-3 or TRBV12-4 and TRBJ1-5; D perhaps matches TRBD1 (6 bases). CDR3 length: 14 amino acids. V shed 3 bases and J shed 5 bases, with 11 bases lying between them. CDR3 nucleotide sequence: TGTGCCAGCAGTTTGGACAGTCGGTATCAGCCCCAGCATTTT. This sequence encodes CASSLDSRYQPQHF.

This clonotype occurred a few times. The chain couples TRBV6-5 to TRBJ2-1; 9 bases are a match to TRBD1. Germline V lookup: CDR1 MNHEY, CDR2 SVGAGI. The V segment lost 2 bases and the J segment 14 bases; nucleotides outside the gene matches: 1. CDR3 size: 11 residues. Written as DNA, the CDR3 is TGTGCCAGCAGTTACCGGGACAGGGAGTTCTTC. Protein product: CASSYRDREFF.